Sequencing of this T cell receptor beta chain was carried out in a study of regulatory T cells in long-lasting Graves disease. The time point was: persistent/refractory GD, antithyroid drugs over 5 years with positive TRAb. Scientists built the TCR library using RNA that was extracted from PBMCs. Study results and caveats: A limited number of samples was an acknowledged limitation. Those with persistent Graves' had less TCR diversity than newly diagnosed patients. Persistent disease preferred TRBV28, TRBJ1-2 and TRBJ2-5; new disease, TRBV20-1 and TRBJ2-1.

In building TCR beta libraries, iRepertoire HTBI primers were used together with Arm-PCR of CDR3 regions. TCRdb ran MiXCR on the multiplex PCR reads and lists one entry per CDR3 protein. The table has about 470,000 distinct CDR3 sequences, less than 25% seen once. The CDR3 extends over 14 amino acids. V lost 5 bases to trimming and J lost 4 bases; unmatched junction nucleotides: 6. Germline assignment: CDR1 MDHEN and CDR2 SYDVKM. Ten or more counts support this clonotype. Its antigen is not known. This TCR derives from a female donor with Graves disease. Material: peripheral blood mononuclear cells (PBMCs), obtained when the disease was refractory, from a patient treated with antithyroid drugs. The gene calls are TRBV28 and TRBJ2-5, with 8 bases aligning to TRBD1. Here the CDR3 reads CASSDTGGGETQYF. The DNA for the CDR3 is TGTGCCAGCAGTGATACAGGGGGAGGAGAGACCCAGTACTTC.